This TCR beta chain was profiled in a study of identical twins. Study-wide results and caveats: Twin sharing of out-of-frame TCR alpha was underestimated by models in monozygotic pairs.

After template switching added a universal primer site, the resulting cDNA carried unique molecular identifiers. Each CDR3 protein is one row after TCRdb ran MiXCR on the 5' RACE reads. The sample carries some 900,000 distinct CDR3 sequences, about 12% recorded once. With respect to this clonotype: The antigen remains unidentified.

The CDR3 is 15 amino acids. Germline V lookup: CDR1 SEHNR, CDR2 FQNEAQ (reference sequence). Unmatched junction bases numbered 6, after V lost 3 bases and J lost 6 bases. These data were likewise used in another study, on yellow fever vaccine responses in identical twins.

The chain uses TRBV7-9 and TRBJ2-7, with 12 bases that match TRBD2. Source material: PBMCs. The clonotype originates from a woman between 18 and 30 years old in good health. This chain's CDR3 is CASSFRLAGEPEQYF. The CDR3 DNA reads TGTGCCAGCAGCTTCAGACTAGCGGGAGAGCCCGAGCAGTACTTC.